A selection of T cell receptor beta chains follows, all from one sample in a study of T cell repertoires and HLA-DP antigens. Antigens for these TCRs are unknown. Clones were sequenced by immunoSEQ multiplex PCR, and TCRdb holds only the in-frame ones, with some missing. The sample lists over 100,000 clones; over 90% were seen once. The sample taken for sequencing was CD4+ T cells from PBMCs. Source of these receptors: a young woman in good health and CMV-seronegative. CDR3s include the opening cysteine and the closing phenylalanine or tryptophan. D genes are given only for firm matches. Expanded clones get a size class; other rows say once, few or many, or leave the size out.

clone size: .
V gene: TRBV5-4
D gene: TRBD1
J gene: TRBJ2-5
CDR3 DNA: TGTGCCAGCAGCTGGGGGGACAGGGGGCAAGAGACCCAGTACTTC
CDR3 protein: CASSWGDRGQETQYF

clone size: .
V gene: TRBV7-9
D gene: .
J gene: TRBJ1-1
CDR3 DNA: TGTGCCAGCAGCTTAGCCGGCAGGGGCAGATCCACTGAAGCTTTCTTT
CDR3 protein: CASSLAGRGRSTEAFF

clone size: .
V gene: TRBV19
D gene: .
J gene: TRBJ2-1
CDR3 DNA: TGTGCCAGTAGTATCGACACTACCTACAATGAGCAGTTCTTC
CDR3 protein: CASSIDTTYNEQFF

clone size: .
V gene: TRBV19
D gene: TRBD2
J gene: TRBJ2-7
CDR3 DNA: TGTGCCAGTAGTATAGCTAGAGCTAGCGGAAACTACGAGCAGTACTTC
CDR3 protein: CASSIARASGNYEQYF

clone size: .
V gene: TRBV28
D gene: .
J gene: TRBJ1-5
CDR3 DNA: TGTGCCAGCAGCAGGAAAAGGGGGGGCGGCGCGGGCAATCAGCCCCAGCATTTT
CDR3 protein: CASSRKRGGGAGNQPQHF

clone size: .
V gene: TRBV5-4
D gene: TRBD1
J gene: TRBJ2-5
CDR3 DNA: TGTGCCAGCAGCTTGGTAGGGGGCTTAGAGACCCAGTACTTC
CDR3 protein: CASSLVGGLETQYF

clone size: .
V gene: TRBV6-1
D gene: .
J gene: TRBJ2-3
CDR3 DNA: TGTGCCACCCAAATAGGCGCAGATACGCAGTATTTT
CDR3 protein: CATQIGADTQYF

clone size: .
V gene: TRBV7-9
D gene: .
J gene: TRBJ1-4
CDR3 DNA: TGTGCCAGCAGCTTATATATCGGGGGAGCAACTAATGAAAAACTGTTTTTT
CDR3 protein: CASSLYIGGATNEKLFF

clone size: .
V gene: TRBV5-6
D gene: TRBD2
J gene: TRBJ2-7
CDR3 DNA: TGTGCCAGCAGCTCTTTTGGACTAGCGGATACCTACGAGCAGTACTTC
CDR3 protein: CASSSFGLADTYEQYF

clone size: .
V gene: TRBV9
D gene: .
J gene: TRBJ2-3
CDR3 DNA: TGTGCCAGCAGTACTAGGACCGATACGCAGTATTTT
CDR3 protein: CASSTRTDTQYF

clone size: .
V gene: TRBV5-4
D gene: TRBD1
J gene: TRBJ1-1
CDR3 DNA: TGTGCCAGCAGCTTGGGTGGACAGGGGGTCGCTGAAGCTTTCTTT
CDR3 protein: CASSLGGQGVAEAFF

clone size: .
V gene: TRBV27
D gene: TRBD2
J gene: TRBJ2-7
CDR3 DNA: TGTGCCAGCAGTTTATGGCTAGCGGGGACCTACGAGCAGTACTTC
CDR3 protein: CASSLWLAGTYEQYF

clone size: .
V gene: TRBV28
D gene: TRBD2
J gene: TRBJ2-3
CDR3 DNA: TGTGCCAGCAGTTCCAGGAGCGGGAGGCCGCCTCGCTTGGATACGCAGTATTTT
CDR3 protein: CASSSRSGRPPRLDTQYF

clone size: .
V gene: TRBV7-9
D gene: TRBD2
J gene: TRBJ2-5
CDR3 DNA: TGTGCCAGCAGCAATGGGGGACTAGCGGGAGCTCTGGAAGAGACCCAGTACTTC
CDR3 protein: CASSNGGLAGALEETQYF

clone size: once
V gene: TRBV10-2
D gene: .
J gene: TRBJ2-1
CDR3 DNA: TGCGCCAGCAGTCGATTAGCAAGAGATGAGCAGTTCTTC
CDR3 protein: CASSRLARDEQFF

clone size: once
V gene: TRBV2
D gene: .
J gene: TRBJ2-2
CDR3 DNA: TGTGCCAGCCGAGTGGGCGGGATTGGCACCGGGGAGCTGTTTTTT
CDR3 protein: CASRVGGIGTGELFF

clone size: .
V gene: TRBV28
D gene: TRBD1
J gene: TRBJ2-7
CDR3 DNA: TGTGCCAGCAGGGGCCTGGGACAGGCGAGAAGCGAGCAGTACTTC
CDR3 protein: CASRGLGQARSEQYF

clone size: once
V gene: TRBV28
D gene: TRBD1
J gene: TRBJ2-1
CDR3 DNA: TGTGCCAGCAGTTGGGTGGGGCAGGGGGATGAGCAGTTCTTC
CDR3 protein: CASSWVGQGDEQFF

clone size: .
V gene: TRBV30
D gene: .
J gene: TRBJ2-1
CDR3 DNA: TGTGCCTGGAGTGCCCGCGACAGACCCCTGCACTCGACCTACAATGAGCAGTTCTTC
CDR3 protein: CAWSARDRPLHSTYNEQFF

clone size: .
V gene: TRBV10-2
D gene: .
J gene: TRBJ1-1
CDR3 DNA: TGCGCCAGCGAAGCGTCCTCTCTAGGGACTGAAGCTTTCTTT
CDR3 protein: CASEASSLGTEAFF

clone size: .
V gene: TRBV11-2
D gene: TRBD1
J gene: TRBJ1-1
CDR3 DNA: TGTGCCAGCAGCTTAGATGGAGCAGGGGGCCTGGGTGCTTTCTTT
CDR3 protein: CASSLDGAGGLGAFF

clone size: .
V gene: TRBV9
D gene: TRBD2
J gene: TRBJ2-1
CDR3 DNA: TGTGCCAGCAGCGTAGAAGGCGGGAGCTACAATGAGCAGTTCTTC
CDR3 protein: CASSVEGGSYNEQFF

clone size: .
V gene: TRBV27
D gene: .
J gene: TRBJ2-3
CDR3 DNA: TGTGCCAGTACTCGCGGGACTCTTCTCACAGATACGCAGTATTTT
CDR3 protein: CASTRGTLLTDTQYF

clone size: .
V gene: TRBV4-2
D gene: .
J gene: TRBJ1-1
CDR3 DNA: TGTGCCAGCAGCCAAGATTCCAGGGGAGGGACTGAAGCTTTCTTT
CDR3 protein: CASSQDSRGGTEAFF

clone size: .
V gene: TRBV28
D gene: TRBD2
J gene: TRBJ2-3
CDR3 DNA: TGTGCCAGCAGTCCTCCCCATCGGACTAGCGGGGATACGCAGTATTTT
CDR3 protein: CASSPPHRTSGDTQYF

clone size: .
V gene: TRBV19
D gene: .
J gene: TRBJ1-2
CDR3 DNA: TGTGCCAGTAGTATAACGGGGGGCGGTGGCTACACCTTC
CDR3 protein: CASSITGGGGYTF

clone size: .
V gene: TRBV4-2
D gene: .
J gene: TRBJ2-4
CDR3 DNA: TGTGCCAGCAGCCAAGAAATAGGGATTCTAAACATTCAGTACTTC
CDR3 protein: CASSQEIGILNIQYF

clone size: .
V gene: TRBV11-3
D gene: TRBD2
J gene: TRBJ2-1
CDR3 DNA: TGTGCCAGCAGCTCTCTAGCGGGATTCCCTAATGAGCAGTTCTTC
CDR3 protein: CASSSLAGFPNEQFF

clone size: .
V gene: TRBV29-1
D gene: TRBD1
J gene: TRBJ2-7
CDR3 DNA: TGCAGCGTTGGCGGGACAGGGTACATGTACGAGCAGTACTTC
CDR3 protein: CSVGGTGYMYEQYF

clone size: .
V gene: TRBV5-1
D gene: TRBD2
J gene: TRBJ2-1
CDR3 DNA: TGCGCCAGCAGCTTGACGAGCGGGGGCGCGTATGAGCAGTTCTTC
CDR3 protein: CASSLTSGGAYEQFF

clone size: .
V gene: TRBV19
D gene: TRBD2
J gene: TRBJ2-1
CDR3 DNA: TGTGCCAGTACAACTAGCGGGAGGAGAAGCTCCTACAATGAGCAGTTCTTC
CDR3 protein: CASTTSGRRSSYNEQFF

clone size: once
V gene: TRBV7-2
D gene: .
J gene: TRBJ1-2
CDR3 DNA: TGTGCCAGCAGATTCCTCCTGGGGGGAACTCTTCTGATCTATGGCTACACCTTC
CDR3 protein: CASRFLLGGTLLIYGYTF

clone size: .
V gene: TRBV2
D gene: TRBD1
J gene: TRBJ1-1
CDR3 DNA: TGTGCCAGCAGGGCGACAGGGGATAAGGCTGAAGCTTTCTTT
CDR3 protein: CASRATGDKAEAFF

clone size: .
V gene: TRBV5-5
D gene: .
J gene: TRBJ2-2
CDR3 DNA: TGTGCCAGCAGATATCGGCGCACCCTGCTTGGGGGCACCGGGGAGCTGTTTTTT
CDR3 protein: CASRYRRTLLGGTGELFF

clone size: .
V gene: TRBV7-2
D gene: .
J gene: TRBJ1-1
CDR3 DNA: TGTGCCAGCAGCTTATACGGACCTCACTTT
CDR3 protein: CASSLYGPHF

clone size: .
V gene: TRBV19
D gene: .
J gene: TRBJ1-2
CDR3 DNA: TGTGCCAGTAGTATGAGAGGGGGCTATGGCTACACCTTC
CDR3 protein: CASSMRGGYGYTF

clone size: .
V gene: TRBV7-2
D gene: .
J gene: TRBJ2-1
CDR3 DNA: TGTGCCAGCAGCTTAGCGAGAAACTCCTACAATGAGCAGTTCTTC
CDR3 protein: CASSLARNSYNEQFF

clone size: .
V gene: TRBV9
D gene: .
J gene: TRBJ1-1
CDR3 DNA: TGTGCCAGCAGCGTAGAGGTGGGGGACACTGAAGCTTTCTTT
CDR3 protein: CASSVEVGDTEAFF